The rows below give T cell receptor beta chains drawn from one sample of a study of control samples from healthy donors and cancer patients. The table came from immunoSEQ multiplex PCR; TCRdb's copy has only in-frame clones and leaves some out. The data contain some 120,000 clones, over 90% of them seen just once; the ten biggest clones take up 2.6%. The sequenced sample was blood. The receptor set was obtained from a man aged 30 to 45 in good health. Both conserved end residues are part of each CDR3. D genes are given only for firm matches.

>TRBJ2-1|TRBV2|.|16
TGTGCCAGCAGTGTAAAGTTAGGGGGTTCGGGCAATGAGCAGTTCTTC
CASSVKLGGSGNEQFF
>TRBJ1-1|TRBV5-1|.|18
TGCGCCAGCAGCAGGCGGGATTTAACAGGGAGTTGGAACACTGAAGCTTTCTTT
CASSRRDLTGSWNTEAFF
>TRBJ2-3|TRBV5-1|.|14
TGCGCCAGCAGCACTGGGGGCCAGGGAGATACGCAGTATTTT
CASSTGGQGDTQYF
>TRBJ2-6|TRBV30|.|17
TGTGCCTGGAGGGGGGGGCCGAAGTTAGATGGGGCCAACGTCCTGACTTTC
CAWRGGPKLDGANVLTF
>TRBJ1-2|TRBV10-2|.|17
TGCGCCAGCAGTGAGTCGGGGAAGGGGTCGATGGGAGGTGGCTACACCTTC
CASSESGKGSMGGGYTF
>TRBJ1-4|TRBV28|.|15
TGTGCCAGCAGTTTCCCCCCCGGGGCAAACGAAAAACTGTTTTTT
CASSFPPGANEKLFF
>TRBJ1-2|TRBV27|.|13
TGTGCCAGCAGTTTAAACAGGTTGAGTGGCTACACCTTC
CASSLNRLSGYTF
>TRBJ1-5|TRBV10-3|.|13
TGTGCCATCAGTGATGGCAGGGACCAGCCCCAGCATTTT
CAISDGRDQPQHF
>TRBJ1-2|TRBV28|.|11
TGTGCCAGCAGCGCCAGGGTTGGCTACACCTTC
CASSARVGYTF
>TRBJ1-4|TRBV6-5|.|14
TGTGCCAGCACCCGAGGAGGGGGATCTGAAAAACTGTTTTTT
CASTRGGGSEKLFF
>TRBJ2-2|TRBV5-1|.|12
TGCGCCAGCAGCTTAACGACCGGGGAGCTGTTTTTT
CASSLTTGELFF
>TRBJ2-7|TRBV5-5|.|12
TGTGCCAGCAGCTCCCGGGGCTACGAGCAGTACTTC
CASSSRGYEQYF